This T cell receptor beta chain was recorded in a study of Tregs in tolerant kidney transplant recipients. Profiling relied on immunoSEQ multiplex PCR, and the TCRdb table lists in-frame clones only, not all of them. The sample totals over 900 clones. Related graft donors supplied nonmyeloablative bone marrow transplants, and mixed chimerism was transient. Per the germline V gene, CDR1 is MGHRA and CDR2 is YSYEKL. CDR3 length: 15 residues. With V trimmed by 1 base and J by 7 bases, 7 bases remained unmatched. On this clone: The read ends 3 residues before the CDR3 terminus; that terminus is restored from the germline J gene.

This TCR was sampled from a human patient who received a combined kidney and bone marrow transplant. Some of the T cells might come from the graft donor. The specimen comprised CD4+ T cells from blood (PBMCs), sampled about 15 months after the transplant. The chain employs TRBV4-1 and TRBJ1-2; 9 bases are shared with TRBD1. CDR3 bases read: TGCGCCAGCAGCCAAGCCGGGACAGGGCTTAGTGGC. It translates to CASSQAGTGLSG. The CDR3, in full, reads CASSQAGTGLSGYTF.